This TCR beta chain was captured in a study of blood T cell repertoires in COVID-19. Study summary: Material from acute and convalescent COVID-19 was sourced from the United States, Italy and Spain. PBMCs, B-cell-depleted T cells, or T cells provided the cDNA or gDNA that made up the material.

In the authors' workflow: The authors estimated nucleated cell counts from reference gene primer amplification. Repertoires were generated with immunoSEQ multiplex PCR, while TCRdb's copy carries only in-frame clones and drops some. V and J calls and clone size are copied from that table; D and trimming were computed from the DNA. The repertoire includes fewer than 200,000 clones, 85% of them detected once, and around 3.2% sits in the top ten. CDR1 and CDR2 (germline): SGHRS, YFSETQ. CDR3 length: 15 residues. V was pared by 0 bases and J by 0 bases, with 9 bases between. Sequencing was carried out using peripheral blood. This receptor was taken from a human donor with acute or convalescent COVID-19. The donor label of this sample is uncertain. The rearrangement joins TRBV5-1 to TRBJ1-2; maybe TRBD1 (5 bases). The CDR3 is CASSLESRANYGYTF. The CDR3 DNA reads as TGCGCCAGCAGCTTGGAGTCCAGGGCTAACTATGGCTACACCTTC.